A single count supports the clone carrying this T cell receptor (beta chain). Its target is unknown. V lost 5 bases and J 2 bases, leaving 16 bases between the germline ends. CDR1 and CDR2 (germline): SEHNR, FQNEAQ (reference sequence). This CDR3 is 15 amino acids long. This specimen belongs to a study of a mutant IDH1 vaccine in newly diagnosed glioma. The overall study: The patients received vaccinations eight times, in weeks 1, 3, 5, 7, 11, 15, 19 and 23. It was radiotherapy, temozolomide, or both that patients received previously, with most receiving both. Findings and limits, study-wide: In 90% to 95% of patients, immune responses induced by the vaccine occurred. No link was apparently found between pseudoprogression and changes in top peripheral T cell clonotypes.

Repertoires were generated with immunoSEQ multiplex PCR, while TCRdb's copy carries only in-frame clones and drops some. The table lists tens of thousands of clones, around 90% of them singletons. Specified time point: week 5, during vaccination. The study gave 300 ug of mutant IDH1 20-mer peptide per vaccine dose, with topical imiquimod. The sample in question was PBMCs, obtained from a glioma patient whose treatment included an IDH1 peptide vaccine. The chain employs TRBV7-9 and TRBJ2-7; D is possibly TRBD1 (6 bases). This receptor was identified in a woman in her thirties or forties with glioma. The CDR3 is CASSPRSTGTYEQYF. The CDR3 coding sequence is TGTGCCAGCAGCCCCCGGTCGACAGGTACCTACGAGCAGTACTTC.